This T cell receptor (beta chain) appears in the sequencing data of a study of PD-1 blockade in mismatch repair-deficient tumors (dated 2017 in TCRdb). Notes on the research overall: The trial enrolled 85 to 100 consecutive patients with under 15 mismatch repair-deficient cancer types between late 2013 and September 2016, all previously treated and progressing. Tumor-associated T cell clones in the peripheral blood of patients responding to PD-1 blockade were tracked using deep sequencing of TCR CDR3 regions. The research as a whole found: Rapid expansion after pembrolizumab followed by contraction, generally before radiologic responses, was shown by tumor-resident clones, which were often undetectable in blood before treatment.

V is reduced by 0 bases and J by 4 bases, leaving a spacing of 24 bases between them. The CDR3 contains 19 residues, cysteine and phenylalanine counted. The sequence is cut down to CDR3 DNA, 57 bases in frame from base 1. CDR1 and CDR2 (SGDLS, YYNGEE) derive from the germline V gene. Mismatch repair deficiency in every enrolled patient was established by polymerase chain reaction or immunohistochemistry. TCR sequencing was carried out for three patients who responded to pembrolizumab therapy. Pembrolizumab PD-1 blockade was prospectively tested in advanced mismatch repair-deficient cancers, regardless of tissue of origin, in the phase II trial. Peripheral blood T cell samples were gathered serially, both before PD-1 blockade started and at multiple time points afterward. Blood sampling times were reported as weeks after the first pembrolizumab dose. Libraries came from the immunoSEQ multiplex PCR assay. The immuneACCESS repertoire file appears here via TCRdb, limited to in-frame rearrangements. These files lack a portion of the clones; in checked studies, under half of the deficit traces to unresolved V genes, and the cause of the others is not known. The sample table records roughly 79,000 clones; 65% to 85% of these occur just once. Clones ranked in the top ten supply approximately 5.5% of the sample.

As for this clone: What this receptor recognizes is not known. One base away there is no much larger clone; base qualities are not given.

Sequences were derived from peripheral blood, sampled 44 weeks after starting pembrolizumab. The rearranged segments are TRBV9 and TRBJ2-3, with the D gene tentatively TRBD1 or TRBD2, based on 7 matching bases in each. The sequence derives from an adult with mismatch repair-deficient cancer. The CDR3 loop reads CASSVGTGDSGTLADTQYF. The sequenced DNA is TGTGCCAGCAGCGTAGGGACAGGAGACAGCGGGACCCTCGCAGATACGCAGTATTTT.